This TCR beta chain was identified in a study of breast tumors, draining lymph nodes, adjacent tissues. One entry per CDR3 protein results from TCRdb running MiXCR on the multiplex PCR reads. This table has more than 20,000 distinct CDR3 sequences, around 23% appearing once. This clonotype showed up many times. The antigen remains unidentified. Study-level results: Most tumor T cells seemingly derive from lymph node, then expand in tumor. Tumors had less TCR diversity than lymph nodes, more than nontumor tissue.

The clonotype was recovered from a female donor with breast cancer. Some clones in this sample may be carry-over from other donors' samples. The sequenced sample was breast tumor tissue.

The CDR3 DNA sequence: TGTGCCAGCAACCGAGGGACAGGCAATTCACCCCTCCACTTT. As protein: CASNRGTGNSPLHF. The chain combines TRBV28 with TRBJ1-6; 8 bases fit TRBD1. The germline V gene encodes CDR1 MDHEN and CDR2 SYDVKM. The CDR3 extends over 14 amino acids. V lost 7 bases to trimming and J lost 7 bases; unmatched junction nucleotides: 6.